Listed below are T cell receptor beta chains from one sample, sequenced in a study of blood T cell repertoires in COVID-19. Measured with immunoSEQ multiplex PCR; TCRdb has only the in-frame clones, and not every one. The data contain hundreds of thousands of clones, 65% to 90% of them singletons. Specimen: peripheral blood. These receptors came from a woman in her 50s with acute or convalescent COVID-19. Each CDR3 is given with its conserved first and last residue. A D gene is named only where the DNA matches it firmly. Clone size, where shown, is once, few, many, or a class for clones that have expanded.

DNA	CDR3	V	length	J	size	D
TGTGCCACCAGCAGAGGTGCTGGCGGGAGGATGAGGGAGCAGTACTTC	CATSRGAGGRMREQYF	TRBV15	16	TRBJ2-7	few	TRBD2
TGTGCCAGCAGCCCCCCCGAGGGGACCCAGTACTTC	CASSPPEGTQYF	TRBV12-3/TRBV12-4	12	TRBJ2-5	once	-
TGTGCCAGCAGTCGGACTAGCGGGGCCGGGGAGCTGTTTTTT	CASSRTSGAGELFF	TRBV6-5	14	TRBJ2-2	-	TRBD2
TGTGCCAGCAGCCCCCTGACAGGGATCTACAATGAGCAGTTCTTC	CASSPLTGIYNEQFF	TRBV28	15	TRBJ2-1	-	TRBD1
TGTGCCACCCGAGTGACCCTGGGACAGCCCTATGGCTACACCTTC	CATRVTLGQPYGYTF	TRBV6-5	15	TRBJ1-2	-	TRBD1
TGTGCCACGACTAGCGGGGGTAACACCCAGTACTTC	CATTSGGNTQYF	TRBV5-6	12	TRBJ2-5	-	TRBD2
TGTGCCAGCAGGCCTGGTCAGGGGAGGGTCGCTGAAGCTTTCTTT	CASRPGQGRVAEAFF	TRBV6-6	15	TRBJ1-1	once	-
TGTGCCAGCAGCTTGGAGAGAGATAATTCACCCCTCCACTTT	CASSLERDNSPLHF	TRBV5-4	14	TRBJ1-6	-	-
TGTGCCAGCAGCACAGACAGGGGTCCTAATGAAAAACTGTTTTTT	CASSTDRGPNEKLFF	TRBV11-2	15	TRBJ1-4	-	TRBD1
TGTGCCAGCAGCCTCACAGGGATGAACACTGAAGCTTTCTTT	CASSLTGMNTEAFF	TRBV2	14	TRBJ1-1	-	-
TGTGCCAGCTCACCACGGGCAGGAATCTCCTACGAGCAGTACTTC	CASSPRAGISYEQYF	TRBV18	15	TRBJ2-7	-	-
TGTGCCAGCAGCCTAGGGGGCTCTGGGGCCAACGTCCTGACTTTC	CASSLGGSGANVLTF	TRBV28	15	TRBJ2-6	-	-
TGTGCCAGCAGCCCGGGTCTCAGCGGGGGGCAGACAGATACGCAGTATTTT	CASSPGLSGGQTDTQYF	TRBV5-4	17	TRBJ2-3	-	TRBD2
TGCGCCAGCAGCAGTGACGGGACAGGGACGCGTGGCTACACCTTC	CASSSDGTGTRGYTF	TRBV5-1	15	TRBJ1-2	few	TRBD1
TGTGCCAGCAGCGTACAGGGCGGAACAGATACGCAGTATTTT	CASSVQGGTDTQYF	TRBV9	14	TRBJ2-3	-	-
TGTGCCAGCAGCCCGGACAGTCTCGGGGATTCACCCCTCCACTTT	CASSPDSLGDSPLHF	TRBV28	15	TRBJ1-6	-	-
TGTGCCAGTAGTATACTGGGCCGAAAGACTGAAGCTTTCTTT	CASSILGRKTEAFF	TRBV19	14	TRBJ1-1	-	-
TGTGCCAGCAGCTTAGGACTAGGTGCGAATGAGCAGTTCTTC	CASSLGLGANEQFF	TRBV7-3	14	TRBJ2-1	-	TRBD2
TGCAGTGCGCCTAGACAGGGTGGCTACACCTTC	CSAPRQGGYTF	TRBV20-1	11	TRBJ1-2	-	TRBD1
TGCGCCAGCAGCTCTGGGACAGGAGCGAACACCGGGGAGCTGTTTTTT	CASSSGTGANTGELFF	TRBV5-1	16	TRBJ2-2	once	TRBD1
TGTGCCAGCAGCCAAACAGGGGCTGGAAACACCATATATTTT	CASSQTGAGNTIYF	TRBV5-6	14	TRBJ1-3	-	TRBD1
TGTGCCAGCAGTGTAGAGGGGACAGGGGCCAACGTCCTGACTTTC	CASSVEGTGANVLTF	TRBV2	15	TRBJ2-6	-	-
TGTGCCAGCAGTTTAAGTAGCGGGGGGGGTACGCAGTATTTT	CASSLSSGGGTQYF	TRBV28	14	TRBJ2-3	-	TRBD2
TGTGCCAGCTCACCACCGGTTGAGCAGGGAAGTGGCTACACCTTC	CASSPPVEQGSGYTF	TRBV18	15	TRBJ1-2	-	-
TGTGCCAGCAGCACTCAGAGACAGGAACATGGCAAAAACATTCAGTACTTC	CASSTQRQEHGKNIQYF	TRBV7-8	17	TRBJ2-4	-	-
TGCGCCAGCAGCCAAGACAGGGCGTTGGGGTATAATTCACCCCTCCACTTT	CASSQDRALGYNSPLHF	TRBV4-3	17	TRBJ1-6	-	-
TGTGCCAGCAGTTACGCGGAGATGAACACTGAAGCTTTCTTT	CASSYAEMNTEAFF	TRBV6-5	14	TRBJ1-1	-	-
TGTGCCAGCAGTTACTCGGGGACAGGGACCTACGAGCAGTACTTC	CASSYSGTGTYEQYF	TRBV6-5	15	TRBJ2-7	-	TRBD1
TGTGCCAGTAGTATAGCGGCAGGGGGCTCCTACGAGCAGTACTTC	CASSIAAGGSYEQYF	TRBV19	15	TRBJ2-7	-	TRBD1
TGTGCCAGCAGACCGAGCGGGGGGAACACCGGGGAGCTGTTTTTT	CASRPSGGNTGELFF	TRBV6-5	15	TRBJ2-2	-	TRBD2
TGTGCCAGCTCACCGGGGGGACAGGGGAACGAGCAGTACTTC	CASSPGGQGNEQYF	TRBV18	14	TRBJ2-7	-	TRBD1
TGTGCCAGCAGACCCGACAGGGGGCAAGCTTTCTTT	CASRPDRGQAFF	TRBV2	12	TRBJ1-1	-	TRBD1
TGTGCCAGCAGCCAAGACACGGCACAGGGGACTAGCTCCTATAATTCACCCCTCCACTTT	CASSQDTAQGTSSYNSPLHF	TRBV4-2	20	TRBJ1-6	-	TRBD1
TGTGCCAGCAGACGCGCAGGCTCTGGGGCCAACGTCCTGACTTTC	CASRRAGSGANVLTF	TRBV7-9	15	TRBJ2-6	-	-
TGTGCCAGCATCCCGGGGGGGGGCGGAAACACCATATATTTT	CASIPGGGGNTIYF	TRBV6-6	14	TRBJ1-3	-	-
TGTGCCAGCGAAGTAACAGGGGGGCACGAGCAGTACTTC	CASEVTGGHEQYF	TRBV2	13	TRBJ2-7	-	TRBD1
TGTGCCAGCAGCTTGCTTAGCGGGGGGGATACGCAGTATTTT	CASSLLSGGDTQYF	TRBV5-5	14	TRBJ2-3	-	TRBD2
TGCGCCAGCAGCTCGACAGGGTCGGAGACCCAGTACTTC	CASSSTGSETQYF	TRBV5-1	13	TRBJ2-5	-	TRBD1
TGTGCCAGCAGCGCTAGCGGGGGGACTAGGGAGACCCAGTACTTC	CASSASGGTRETQYF	TRBV7-9	15	TRBJ2-5	-	TRBD2
TGCGCCAGGACACCAGACAGATTTAGCAATCAGCCCCAGCATTTT	CARTPDRFSNQPQHF	TRBV23-1	15	TRBJ1-5	few	-
TGTGCCAGCAGTGAAGTTGGGGGAGGGCGGACGGAGACCCAGTACTTC	CASSEVGGGRTETQYF	TRBV6-1	16	TRBJ2-5	-	TRBD2
TGTGCCAGCTCACGAGGTGGCGGGGAGCAGTACTTC	CASSRGGGEQYF	TRBV18	12	TRBJ2-7	-	-
TGTGCCATCAGTGAGACAGACCAGCAGTTCTTC	CAISETDQQFF	TRBV10-3	11	TRBJ2-1	few	-
TGTGCCACCAGCAGATCCCTCTCAGACAGGGGTTATGGCTACACCTTC	CATSRSLSDRGYGYTF	TRBV15	16	TRBJ1-2	once	TRBD1
TGTGCCAGCAGCTCCCAGCCCGGGACAGGAGGATATGGCTACACCTTC	CASSSQPGTGGYGYTF	TRBV21-1	16	TRBJ1-2	-	-
TGTGCCAGCAGCCGTCGTCAGGGACTAGCGGATGAGCAGTTCTTC	CASSRRQGLADEQFF	TRBV3-1/TRBV3-2	15	TRBJ2-1	few	TRBD2
TGCGCCAGCAGCCAAGTGACAGGGAACTATGGCTACACCTTC	CASSQVTGNYGYTF	TRBV4-1	14	TRBJ1-2	-	TRBD1
TGTGCCAGCAGTGAAGTGAGGTCAGGGAACGAAAAACTGTTTTTT	CASSEVRSGNEKLFF	TRBV2	15	TRBJ1-4	-	-
TGTGCCAGCTCACCACCGGAGCGGGGGCGCTCCTACGAGCAGTACTTC	CASSPPERGRSYEQYF	TRBV18	16	TRBJ2-7	-	TRBD2
TGTGCCAGCAGCTTAGTGGGTTTGAAGGGACACTTCTACGAGCAGTACTTC	CASSLVGLKGHFYEQYF	TRBV11-2	17	TRBJ2-7	once	-
TGTGCCAGCAGCCAAGTCCCCTCTAGCGGTACCTACGAGCAGTACTTC	CASSQVPSSGTYEQYF	TRBV4-2	16	TRBJ2-7	-	TRBD2
TGTGCCAGCAGCCAAGGGCCAGGGGGCTATGGCTACACCTTC	CASSQGPGGYGYTF	TRBV3-1/TRBV3-2	14	TRBJ1-2	few	TRBD1
TGTGCCAGCAGTTACTCGACAGGGGTTTACGAGCAGTACTTC	CASSYSTGVYEQYF	TRBV6-6	14	TRBJ2-7	-	TRBD1
TGTGCCTGGATAAAGGGGGGGGCGGGCAGAGCTTTCTTT	CAWIKGGAGRAFF	TRBV30	13	TRBJ1-1	-	-
TGTGCCAGCAGCCCCGGGACAGGGGATTCACCCCTCCACTTT	CASSPGTGDSPLHF	TRBV5-6	14	TRBJ1-6	-	TRBD1